These T cell receptor beta chains were read from a single sample in a study of control samples from healthy donors and cancer patients. The repertoire was sequenced with immunoSEQ multiplex PCR; TCRdb's copy has only in-frame clones and lacks some. The table lists around 110,000 clones, about 88% of them singletons. Specimen: blood. All receptors come from a woman aged 70-85 years in good health. The conserved cysteine and the conserved F or W are not part of the CDR3 here.

V gene	J gene	CDR3 protein
TRBV3-1/TRBV3-2	TRBJ2-2	ASSHGTGELF
TRBV7-8	TRBJ1-1	ASSLALINTEAF
TRBV5-1	TRBJ1-6	ASSLAASSYNSPLH
TRBV7-3	TRBJ1-1	ASTLSMGSTEAF
TRBV19	TRBJ2-7	ASSRTGVHEQY
TRBV7-9	TRBJ2-1	ASSGRGREQF
TRBV5-5	TRBJ2-1	ASSLWERGGYNEQF
TRBV7-6	TRBJ2-3	ASSSSGFMYTQY
TRBV5-1	TRBJ2-3	ASSSGQGNTDTQY
TRBV4-3	TRBJ1-1	ASSQVSGVTEAF
TRBV12-3/TRBV12-4	TRBJ2-5	ASSWEGETQY
TRBV6-2/TRBV6-3	TRBJ1-1	ASSFGRTEAF
TRBV2	TRBJ2-3	ASSSMGRGGADTQY
TRBV7-3	TRBJ1-1	ASSLLRRPNTEAF
TRBV7-3	TRBJ1-1	ASSSQVNTEAF
TRBV7-2	TRBJ1-1	ASSLVIDTEAF
TRBV27	TRBJ2-5	ASSSGPRGQETQY
TRBV4-2	TRBJ2-3	ASSQDIMGGTDTQY